Listed here are 12 T cell receptor beta chains from one sample, sequenced in a study of PD-1 blockade in classical Hodgkin lymphoma. Time point described: newly diagnosed, previously untreated cHL patient sample. CD4+ T cells were purified from thawed PBMCs by negative selection. Repertoires were generated with immunoSEQ multiplex PCR, while TCRdb's copy carries only in-frame clones and drops some. The data show fewer than 30,000 clones, with roughly 90% seen just once and around 0.33% held by the top ten. The sequenced material came from CD4+ T cells from blood. The receptor source for this set is a human donor with classical Hodgkin lymphoma.

The rearrangement links TRBV4-3 to TRBJ2-7; a possible D gene is TRBD2 (6 bases). Germline V gene sequence: CDR1 LGHNA, CDR2 YSLEER. Trimming took off 4 bases at V and 0 bases at J, with 19 bases between the two ends. The CDR3 length is 17 residues. CDR3 amino acids: CASSREYSGSSSYEQYF. For the CDR3, the DNA is TGCGCCAGCAGCCGAGAGTATAGCGGCTCAAGCTCCTACGAGCAGTACTTC.

The chain is built from TRBV10-3 and TRBJ2-7; 9 positions agree with TRBD2. The V gene's germline CDR1 is ENHRY and CDR2 SYGVKD. V lost 5 bases, J lost 3 bases, and 5 bases stayed unmatched. The length of the CDR3 is 14 residues. DNA for the CDR3: TGTGCCATCAGTTCCGGGACTAGCTTCTACGAGCAGTACTTC. Its protein is CAISSGTSFYEQYF.

This clone was seen just once. The junction shows a germline mismatch at one end, possibly a read error. This rearrangement joins TRBV28 to TRBJ2-7; a weak D match, TRBD2 (5 bases). Germline V gene sequence: CDR1 MDHEN, CDR2 SYDVKM. This CDR3 has 11 residues. The CDR3 spells CVSGNRYEQYF. The CDR3 nucleotides read TGTGTCAGCGGAAATCGGTACGAGCAGTACTTC.

The count of this clone is one. The rearrangement joins TRBV28 to TRBJ1-1; no clear D gene. The CDR3 totals 16 residues. The ends were cut back, 6 bases at V and 3 bases at J, with 20 bases in the middle. Germline values: CDR1 MDHEN, CDR2 SYDVKM. Written as DNA, the CDR3 is TGTGCCAGCAGCCCCCCTTCCGGGTCCCTTCACACTGAAGCTTTCTTT. This encodes CASSPPSGSLHTEAFF.

The rearrangement links TRBV18 to TRBJ2-2, with a tentative D call TRBD2 (6 bases). V lost 3 bases and J 5 bases, leaving 7 bases between the germline ends. The CDR3 consists of 13 residues. The V gene's germline CDR1 is KGHSH and CDR2 LQKENI. The CDR3 sequence: CASSPRETGELFF. As DNA, the CDR3 is TGTGCCAGCTCACCGCGGGAAACCGGGGAGCTGTTTTTT.

This clone showed up just a few times. J is TRBJ1-3 and V is TRBV18; 11 bases align to TRBD1. The germline CDR1 and CDR2 sequences are KGHSH and LQKENI. V lost 3 bases, J lost 2 bases, and 3 bases stayed unmatched. The CDR3 is 16 amino acids. The CDR3 DNA is TGTGCCAGCTCACCCGGACAGGGGGCGACTGGAAACACCATATATTTT. The encoded protein is CASSPGQGATGNTIYF.

The chain has TRBV5-1 and TRBJ1-2; TRBD1 is a possible D gene (6 bases). V dropped 6 bases and J dropped 7 bases, with 22 bases sitting between them. Germline values: CDR1 SGHRS, CDR2 YFSETQ. The CDR3 has 15 residues. This CDR3 is CASNFAAGAQGGYTF. In DNA form, the CDR3 reads TGCGCCAGCAACTTTGCGGCGGGGGCGCAGGGTGGCTACACCTTC.

This clone was picked up one time. The rearrangement uses TRBV6-1 and TRBJ1-2; D is unresolved. Trimming took off 2 bases at V and 7 bases at J, with 5 bases between the two ends. Germline V gene sequence: CDR1 MNHNS, CDR2 SASEGT. The length of the CDR3 is 11 residues. The CDR3 DNA sequence: TGTGCCAGCAGTGAACAAGGTGGCTACACCTTC. Its protein product is CASSEQGGYTF.

Notes on this clone: A read error may account for a junction end that differs from germline. The chain uses TRBV7-2 and TRBJ2-1; 13 nucleotides agree with TRBD2. The CDR3 contains 16 residues. Germline assignment: CDR1 SGHTA and CDR2 FQGNSA. The CDR3 DNA reads as TGTGCCAGCAGTTTAGCCGGGACTAGCGGGACGAATGAGCAGTTCTTC. Translation: CASSLAGTSGTNEQFF.

The chain carries TRBV5-1 and TRBJ1-1, with D tentatively TRBD1 (6 bases). Trimming removed 0 bases from V and 11 bases from J, with 11 bases in between. The germline V gene has CDR1 SGHRS and CDR2 YFSETQ. The CDR3 length is 12 residues. Here the CDR3 DNA reads TGCGCCAGCAGCTTGGGGGGGCGAGGGGCTTTCTTT. The encoded protein is CASSLGGRGAFF.

This clone was seen a few times. The chain couples TRBV10-3 to TRBJ2-1, with D perhaps assigned TRBD1 or TRBD2 (6 bases each). Trimming stripped 7 bases from V and 5 bases from J, with 15 bases between. Germline V lookup: CDR1 ENHRY, CDR2 SYGVKD. This CDR3 has 14 residues. The CDR3 region is CAITVAEGDNEQFF. The CDR3 DNA reads as TGTGCCATCACGGTAGCGGAGGGGGACAATGAGCAGTTCTTC.

V is TRBV2 and J is TRBJ2-3; D is ambiguous. Trimming left V 3 bases short and J 2 bases short, with 9 bases between. The CDR3 totals 14 residues. Germline-derived CDR1 and CDR2 are SNHLY and FYNNEI. CDR3 in DNA: TGTGCCAGCAGTGATATCCTGAACACAGATACGCAGTATTTT. Encoded protein: CASSDILNTDTQYF.